This TCR beta chain was identified during a study of T cell responses to AZD1222 COVID-19 vaccine. Clones were sequenced by immunoSEQ multiplex PCR, and TCRdb holds only the in-frame ones, with some missing. The profile covers 30,000 to 50,000 clones, with 88% appearing a single time and around a quarter taken by the ten largest. The CDR3 extends over 15 amino acids. Germline-derived CDR1 and CDR2 are SGHAT and FQDESV (reference sequence). Germline trimming cut 2 bases from V and 8 bases from J; bases unmatched to any gene: 8. Study conclusions and caveats: Two AZD1222 administrations were followed by greater Spike-specific TCR breadth and depth. Researchers took repertoire samples only after the peak T cell response had come.

Concerning this clone: Antigen specificity is unknown.

This chain uses TRBV11-1 with TRBJ2-1; 8 bases match TRBD2. The sample was peripheral blood, taken 28 days after the second dose of the MenACWY control vaccine. This TCR was sampled from an adult who received the MenACWY meningococcal vaccine as a control. The CDR3 DNA reads TGTGCCAGCAGCTTATTTGGACTAGCCAACGATGAGCAGTTCTTC. This gives the protein CASSLFGLANDEQFF.